The rows below give T cell receptor beta chains drawn from one sample of a study of radiation and T cells in renal cell carcinoma. The table came from immunoSEQ multiplex PCR; TCRdb's copy has only in-frame clones and leaves some out. The sample has more than 120,000 clones, 86% seen once; the top ten hold less than 20%. The sequencing here drew on blood, taken from a patient whose treatment included radiotherapy and nephrectomy. Source of these receptors: a woman aged 50 to 60 with renal cell carcinoma. Both conserved end residues are part of each CDR3. The D gene is left open where the match is weak. Some rows mark clone size as missing; the rest say once, few, many or name a class of expanded clone.

>TRBV4-3|-|TRBJ1-1|-
CASSQERTSTEAFF
TGCGCCAGCAGCCAAGAACGCACGAGCACTGAAGCTTTCTTT
>TRBV11-3|once|TRBJ2-7|-
CASSLHSGVSYEQYF
TGTGCCAGCAGCCTTCACTCGGGAGTCTCCTACGAGCAGTACTTC
>TRBV5-1|-|TRBJ1-4|-
CASRTRAELNEKLFF
TGCGCCAGCAGGACGCGGGCAGAACTTAATGAAAAACTGTTTTTT
>TRBV14|-|TRBJ2-5|TRBD2
CASSPTLAGEETQYF
TGTGCCAGCAGCCCCACTCTAGCGGGGGAAGAGACCCAGTACTTC
>TRBV23-1|-|TRBJ1-5|TRBD1
CASSTKAGTGVKKDQPQHF
TGCGCCAGCAGTACAAAGGCCGGGACAGGGGTTAAGAAGGATCAGCCCCAGCATTTT
>TRBV27|-|TRBJ2-3|TRBD2
CASSTPMRGGTDTQYF
TGTGCCAGCAGTACTCCCATGCGGGGGGGCACAGATACGCAGTATTTT
>TRBV10-1|-|TRBJ2-1|-
CASSDDEQFF
TGCGCCAGCAGTGATGATGAGCAGTTCTTC
>TRBV4-3|-|TRBJ1-1|-
CASSQIQGTAEAFF
TGCGCCAGCAGCCAGATTCAGGGAACCGCTGAAGCTTTCTTT
>TRBV9|-|TRBJ2-2|-
CASSPNPGRTGELFF
TGTGCCAGCAGCCCAAACCCAGGGAGGACCGGGGAGCTGTTTTTT
>TRBV6-1|-|TRBJ2-5|TRBD1
CASSENRGQETQYF
TGTGCCAGCAGTGAGAACAGGGGGCAAGAGACCCAGTACTTC
>TRBV29-1|-|TRBJ2-5|-
CSVESLIQETQYF
TGCAGCGTTGAAAGTCTAATCCAAGAGACCCAGTACTTC
>TRBV7-2|-|TRBJ1-2|TRBD1
CASSPGTANYGYTF
TGTGCCAGCAGCCCCGGGACAGCTAACTATGGCTACACCTTC
>TRBV18|-|TRBJ2-3|-
CASSPGATTDTQYF
TGTGCCAGCTCACCTGGAGCTACCACAGATACGCAGTATTTT
>TRBV11-3|-|TRBJ2-1|-
CASSLGSNEQFF
TGTGCCAGCAGCTTGGGTAGCAATGAGCAGTTCTTC
>TRBV4-3|-|TRBJ2-4|-
CASSQDSSSKNIQYF
TGCGCCAGCAGCCAAGACTCTAGTTCCAAAAACATTCAGTACTTC
>TRBV9|-|TRBJ1-1|TRBD1
CASSVGYRRDSNTEAFF
TGTGCCAGCAGCGTAGGTTACCGGAGGGACAGCAACACTGAAGCTTTCTTT
>TRBV21-1|-|TRBJ1-1|-
CASSKGGSRLYTEAFF
TGTGCCAGCAGCAAAGGGGGAAGTCGACTGTACACTGAAGCTTTCTTT
>TRBV18|-|TRBJ1-4|-
CASSSRGTNEKLFF
TGTGCCAGCTCATCACGGGGAACTAATGAAAAACTGTTTTTT
>TRBV30|-|TRBJ1-5|TRBD1
CAWSNRGGQPQHF
TGTGCCTGGAGTAACAGGGGCGGCCAGCCCCAGCATTTT
>TRBV5-8|-|TRBJ1-1|TRBD1
CASSLGRGPAFF
TGTGCCAGCAGCTTGGGGAGGGGGCCGGCTTTCTTT
>TRBV2|once|TRBJ1-6|-
CASFAVLASPLHF
TGTGCCAGCTTTGCAGTGCTGGCTTCACCCCTCCACTTT
>TRBV6-5|once|TRBJ2-3|TRBD2
CASSERESTDTQYF
TGTGCCAGCAGTGAGCGGGAGAGCACAGATACGCAGTATTTT
>TRBV19|-|TRBJ2-7|-
CASSSPGDYEQYF
TGTGCCAGTAGTTCCCCAGGGGACTACGAGCAGTACTTC
>TRBV19|-|TRBJ1-4|TRBD1
CASSIRQGNEKLFF
TGTGCCAGTAGTATTCGACAGGGTAATGAAAAACTGTTTTTT
>TRBV19|few|TRBJ1-6|-
CASSLNRAQFSPLHF
TGTGCCAGTAGCCTCAACAGGGCACAGTTTTCACCCCTCCACTTT
>TRBV9|-|TRBJ2-3|-
CASSTGPSTDTQYF
TGTGCCAGCAGTACGGGACCGTCCACAGATACGCAGTATTTT
>TRBV29-1|-|TRBJ1-2|-
CSVDGPSGYTF
TGCAGCGTTGACGGACCTAGCGGCTACACCTTC
>TRBV10-3|-|TRBJ2-1|TRBD2
CATSGGESNEQFF
TGTGCCACTAGCGGGGGGGAGAGCAATGAGCAGTTCTTC
>TRBV6-6|-|TRBJ2-7|-
CASSYPTGREEQYF
TGTGCCAGCAGTTACCCGACAGGGAGGGAGGAGCAGTACTTC
>TRBV18|-|TRBJ1-4|-
CASSPQTGGLTNEKLFF
TGTGCCAGCTCACCCCAGACGGGTGGATTGACTAATGAAAAACTGTTTTTT
>TRBV9|-|TRBJ2-1|TRBD2
CASSASGSFNSEQFF
TGTGCCAGCAGCGCTAGCGGGAGTTTTAATAGTGAGCAGTTCTTC
>TRBV18|-|TRBJ2-7|-
CASSPLQKGYEQYF
TGTGCCAGCTCACCACTACAGAAAGGCTACGAGCAGTACTTC
>TRBV5-1|-|TRBJ2-7|-
CASKAGPAYEQYF
TGCGCCAGCAAGGCAGGGCCCGCCTACGAGCAGTACTTC
>TRBV5-6|-|TRBJ2-2|-
CASSFGPMNTGELFF
TGTGCCAGCAGCTTTGGGCCGATGAACACCGGGGAGCTGTTTTTT
>TRBV28|-|TRBJ1-1|TRBD1
CASSFEGARAFF
TGTGCCAGCAGTTTCGAGGGGGCGCGAGCTTTCTTT
>TRBV7-8|once|TRBJ2-7|TRBD2
CASSPTGLAAPEQYF
TGTGCCAGCAGCCCTACGGGACTAGCGGCGCCGGAGCAGTACTTC
>TRBV7-2|-|TRBJ2-2|-
CASSPGGGAELFF
TGTGCCAGCAGCCCGGGAGGGGGCGCAGAACTGTTTTTT
>TRBV10-1|-|TRBJ2-7|-
CASSDSGLAYEQYF
TGCGCCAGCAGTGACTCGGGGTTAGCCTACGAGCAGTACTTC
>TRBV28|-|TRBJ2-4|TRBD1
CASSLFPGQTAF
TGTGCCAGCAGTTTATTCCCGGGACAGACCGCCTTC
>TRBV4-1|-|TRBJ1-1|-
CASSQGPIQGRNTEAFF
TGCGCCAGCAGCCAAGGGCCGATACAGGGCCGGAACACTGAAGCTTTCTTT
>TRBV28|-|TRBJ2-7|-
CASSLVVTGHYEQYF
TGTGCCAGCAGTTTAGTCGTTACAGGACACTACGAGCAGTACTTC
>TRBV19|-|TRBJ1-5|-
CATSFLRLGNQPQHF
TGTGCCACCTCCTTTCTGAGACTGGGCAATCAGCCCCAGCATTTT
>TRBV14|-|TRBJ1-1|-
CASSRGVVSNTEAFF
TGTGCCAGCAGCCGTGGGGTAGTATCTAACACTGAAGCTTTCTTT
>TRBV4-2|-|TRBJ2-1|TRBD2
CASSQVWREGAYNEQFF
TGTGCCAGCAGCCAAGTTTGGCGGGAGGGCGCCTACAATGAGCAGTTCTTC
>TRBV7-2|-|TRBJ2-1|TRBD2
CASSGTSGGYEQFF
TGTGCCAGCAGCGGGACTAGCGGGGGGTATGAGCAGTTCTTC
>TRBV9|-|TRBJ2-7|-
CASSEGAQDEQYF
TGTGCCAGCAGCGAGGGAGCACAAGACGAGCAGTACTTC
>TRBV15|-|TRBJ2-3|-
CATSIGLGTDTQYF
TGTGCCACCAGCATCGGTCTGGGGACAGATACGCAGTATTTT
>TRBV7-8|once|TRBJ2-7|TRBD1
CASSSSSGTGSGQYF
TGTGCCAGCAGCTCATCATCCGGGACAGGGAGCGGGCAGTACTTC
>TRBV5-1|-|TRBJ1-4|-
CASSLTPLGGEKLFF
TGCGCCAGCAGTCTGACGCCTTTGGGCGGTGAAAAACTGTTTTTT
>TRBV29-1|few|TRBJ2-7|TRBD2
CSAATSGGAGEQYF
TGCAGCGCAGCCACTAGCGGGGGGGCCGGGGAGCAGTACTTC
>TRBV4-2|-|TRBJ2-7|TRBD1
CASSPSTNRDRAYEQYF
TGTGCCAGCAGCCCATCCACCAACCGGGACAGGGCCTACGAGCAGTACTTC
>TRBV19|-|TRBJ2-3|TRBD1
CASSPGQGPDTQYF
TGTGCCAGTAGTCCCGGACAGGGGCCAGATACGCAGTATTTT
>TRBV6-6|once|TRBJ1-3|TRBD1
CASRTGGDYSGNTIYF
TGTGCCAGCAGAACAGGGGGCGATTACTCTGGAAACACCATATATTTT
>TRBV2|-|TRBJ1-5|-
CASSVQGGNSNQPQHF
TGTGCCAGCAGTGTTCAGGGTGGTAATAGCAATCAGCCCCAGCATTTT
>TRBV27|-|TRBJ2-3|TRBD2
CASSLELAGGGGTQYF
TGTGCCAGCAGTTTAGAACTAGCGGGGGGAGGCGGTACGCAGTATTTT